A selection of T cell receptor beta chains follows, all from one sample in a study of blood T cells in healthy people across ages. In TCRdb, the 5' RACE reads were re-called with MiXCR into one record per CDR3 protein. The sample holds some 1.6 million distinct CDR3 sequences, 34% seen once. The source material was blood. Every receptor here comes from a woman in her 30s in good health. Both conserved end residues are part of each CDR3. The D gene is left open where the match is weak. Some rows mark clone size as missing; the rest say once, few, many or name a class of expanded clone.

d_call j_call clone_size v_call cdr3_nt cdr3_aa
TRBD1 TRBJ1-5 . TRBV4-2 TGTGCCAGCAGCCAAGGAGGGACAGGGGGTCAGCCCCAGCATTTT CASSQGGTGGQPQHF
. TRBJ2-7 . TRBV15 TGTGCCACCAGCAGGGTAGACTACGAGCAGTACTTC CATSRVDYEQYF
TRBD1 TRBJ1-2 . TRBV6-5 TGTGCCAGCAATACCGGACAGGGGCGGACCTATGGCTACACCTTC CASNTGQGRTYGYTF
. TRBJ1-2 . TRBV18 TGTGCCAGCTCACCACCCACTGTGAACAGGGCAGGGAGAGGCTACACCTTC CASSPPTVNRAGRGYTF
. TRBJ1-2 . TRBV6-6 TGTGCCAGCAGTTACGTTCAGGGAAGGGATGGCTACACCTTC CASSYVQGRDGYTF
. TRBJ2-5 few TRBV5-1 TGCGCCAGCAGCCCAAACAGTGAGCAAGAGACCCAGTACTTC CASSPNSEQETQYF
. TRBJ2-7 few TRBV5-1 TGCGCCAGCAGCTTCTGGGGAGAGCAGTACTTC CASSFWGEQYF
. TRBJ1-2 . TRBV2 TGTGCCAGCAGTGAGCGGGGGCCAAACTATGGCTACACCTTC CASSERGPNYGYTF
TRBD1 TRBJ1-1 . TRBV11-1 TGTGCCAGCAGCTTAGAACCGGGACAGGGAAGTAACACTGAAGCTTTCTTT CASSLEPGQGSNTEAFF
TRBD1 TRBJ2-3 once TRBV3-1 TGTGCCAGCAGCAGAATGACAGGGGGCATCGGAGATACGCAGTATTTT CASSRMTGGIGDTQYF
. TRBJ1-1 few TRBV29-1 TGCAGCGTCCGGTTAGGACAGACCACTGAAGCTTTCTTT CSVRLGQTTEAFF
TRBD2 TRBJ2-1 . TRBV7-6 TGTGCCAGCAGCCCAAATACGGGGGGGGCTTACAATGAGCAGTTCTTC CASSPNTGGAYNEQFF
. TRBJ2-5 few TRBV2 TGTGCCCTGAGGTGGGGGAACCAAGAGACCCAGTACTTC CALRWGNQETQYF
TRBD1 TRBJ2-7 . TRBV27 TGTGCCAGCGGCAGAGAGGGACAGCACCTCTCCTACGAGCTGTACTTC CASGREGQHLSYELYF
TRBD1 TRBJ1-2 . TRBV5-5 TGTGCCAGCAGCCGGCTAGCAGGGGGGGAGAACTATGGCTACACCTTC CASSRLAGGENYGYTF
TRBD2 TRBJ2-7 once TRBV20-1 TGCAGTGCTAGAACACTAGCGGATTCCGTCGAGCAGTACTTC CSARTLADSVEQYF
. TRBJ1-2 few TRBV20-1 TGCAGTGGGTTCGGGGCCAACTATGGCTACACCTTC CSGFGANYGYTF
. TRBJ2-7 . TRBV9 TGTGCCAGCAGCGTAGAGGGGGACCGGGACTTCCAGTACTTC CASSVEGDRDFQYF
TRBD1 TRBJ1-2 few TRBV20-1 TGCAGTGCTAGAGTAGGGGGCGCGGGTGGCTACACCTTC CSARVGGAGGYTF
TRBD1 TRBJ2-2 . TRBV6-1 TGTGCCAGCTCCTTTAGGGACAGGAACACCGGGGAGCTGTTTTTT CASSFRDRNTGELFF
. TRBJ2-7 many TRBV20-1 TGCAGTGGTAGGGTGCGGTACGAGCAGTACTTC CSGRVRYEQYF
. TRBJ2-1 many TRBV7-3 TGTGCCAGCAGCTTACTTGGACACCCCAGGCCCTACAATGAGCAGTTCTTC CASSLLGHPRPYNEQFF
. TRBJ2-1 . TRBV20-1 TGCAGTGCTGAGGACCCCAGAATCGATGAGCAGTTCTTC CSAEDPRIDEQFF
TRBD2 TRBJ2-5 . TRBV25-1 TGTGCCAGCAGTCTACCGGGACGGGGGGAGGAGACCCAGTACTTC CASSLPGRGEETQYF
TRBD1 TRBJ1-2 . TRBV6-2/TRBV6-3 TGTGCCAGCATTTTAAGCAGGGGGCTTGGAGGCTACACCTTC CASILSRGLGGYTF
TRBD1 TRBJ2-3 few TRBV6-1 TGTGCCAGCAAGAGGGACAGGTTTAGTGTTACAGATACGCAGTATTTT CASKRDRFSVTDTQYF
TRBD1 TRBJ2-6 . TRBV6-7 TGTGCCAGCAGTTACTTGAATACCGGGACAGGGAGCGCTGGGGCCAACGTCCTGACTTTC CASSYLNTGTGSAGANVLTF
. TRBJ2-5 . TRBV5-5 TGTGCCAGCAGCTTGACAGGACAAGAGACCAAGTACTTC CASSLTGQETKYF
TRBD2 TRBJ2-3 few TRBV20-1 TGCAGTGCTAGAATGGGCGGGAGTGGAACAGATACGCAGTATTTT CSARMGGSGTDTQYF